The entry below describes one T cell receptor (beta chain). Its antigen is as yet unknown. The data were obtained in a study of cytomegalovirus exposure and HLA in healthy donors. Broader study findings: In vitro confirmation showed a few CMV-associated chains to be CMV antigen specific. The study recorded around 160 TCR beta chains that were cytomegalovirus-associated.

The CDR3 is made up of 19 amino acids. Sequenced by immunoSEQ multiplex PCR; TCRdb stores in-frame clones only, minus some. The repertoire holds more than 130,000 clones, with about 86% as singletons. This receptor was taken from a woman aged 18 to 35 in good health and CMV-seropositive. This chain joins TRBV12-2 and TRBJ2-5; TRBD1 is taken as the D call from the table, unchecked against the DNA. TRBV12-2 has pseudogene status. Sequencing was carried out using PBMCs. As DNA, the CDR3 is TGTGCAAGTCGCTTACATAAGGGCAGGGGGCTGACGTCCCAAGAGACCCAGTACTTC. Translation: CASRLHKGRGLTSQETQYF.